One and the same sample provided the 5 T cell receptor beta chains below, sequenced in a study of siplizumab effects on memory and regulatory T cells. Profiled with immunoSEQ multiplex PCR; TCRdb holds only in-frame clones, not every one. The repertoire holds 100,000 or so clones, with approximately 90% as singletons. The sequencing sample was made of Tregs sorted from blood. The source is a human donor in good health.

This chain links TRBV11-3 with TRBJ2-1, with 7 bases that match TRBD2. The ends lost 5 bases at V and 7 bases at J; junction bases unmatched: 8. In germline, CDR1 is SGHNT, CDR2 YENEEA. CDR3 length equals 14 residues. The chain's CDR3 is CASSPGGSLNEQFF. CDR3 nucleotide sequence: TGTGCCAGCAGCCCCGGGGGGAGTTTGAATGAGCAGTTCTTC.

The sample holds a few counts of this clone. The chain links TRBV10-3 to TRBJ2-6, with D perhaps being TRBD1 or TRBD2 (5 bases each). The CDR3 runs to 16 residues. Germline V lookup: CDR1 ENHRY, CDR2 SYGVKD. Trimming pared 3 bases from V and 3 bases from J, leaving 12 bases between. The CDR3 loop reads CAISDNMGVGANVLTF. In DNA, the CDR3 is TGTGCCATCAGTGATAACATGGGGGTTGGGGCCAACGTCCTGACTTTC.

This chain uses TRBV5-1 with TRBJ2-7, with D uncertain. Trimming cost V 4 bases and J 5 bases, with 10 bases left between them. The CDR3 is 12 amino acids. The germline V gene has CDR1 SGHRS and CDR2 YFSETQ. This chain's CDR3 is CASSTGHHEQYF. The CDR3 DNA reads TGCGCCAGCAGCACTGGTCACCACGAGCAGTACTTC.

Written as DNA, the CDR3 is TGTGCCAGCTTTCGACTAGCGGGGATGGCAGATACGCAGTATTTT. It codes for CASFRLAGMADTQYF. The chain is built from TRBV7-9 and TRBJ2-3; 11 nucleotides agree with TRBD2. Germline trimming cut 8 bases from V and 4 bases from J; bases unmatched to any gene: 8. The germline gives CDR1 SEHNR, CDR2 FQNEAQ (reference sequence). The CDR3 sequence is 15 residues long.

This clone was detected once. The V call is TRBV6-1, the J call TRBJ1-5, with D perhaps TRBD1 (5 bases). V was trimmed by 4 bases and J by 5 bases, leaving 9 bases between them. Germline V gene sequence: CDR1 MNHNS, CDR2 SASEGT. This CDR3 contains 13 residues. The CDR3 region is CASSAEGDQPQHF. The CDR3 DNA sequence: TGTGCCAGCAGTGCGGAAGGGGATCAGCCCCAGCATTTT.